The source of this T cell receptor beta chain is a study of blood T cells in healthy people across ages. A second PCR of roughly 7 to 11 cycles used a sample-barcoded 5' primer and a J-beta primer mix. Each cDNA molecule was tagged by a template-switch adaptor with 12 random nucleotides. Each CDR3 protein is one row after TCRdb ran MiXCR on the 5' RACE reads. The repertoire holds about 1.1 million distinct CDR3 sequences, roughly two fifths seen once, with 13% in the top ten. PBMCs were isolated at a quantity of at least 7 million per sample. Germline CDR1 reads DFQATT; CDR2 reads SNEGSKA (reference sequence). The CDR3 is 15 amino acids.

What was sequenced was blood. The chain has TRBV20-1 and TRBJ2-7, with D perhaps matching TRBD1 or TRBD2 (5 bases each). The better agreement between TRBJ2-5 and the DNA end casts doubt on the J call. This receptor was identified in a man aged 18 to 35 in good health. CDR3 sequence: CSADDGDPYGKTQYF. The DNA for the CDR3 is TGCAGTGCCGACGACGGGGACCCCTATGGAAAGACCCAGTACTTC.